These T cell receptor beta chains were read from a single sample in a study of human T cells and chemical hapten exposure. TCRdb processed the RACE reads anew with MiXCR; each CDR3 protein has one entry. The data hold around 260,000 distinct CDR3 sequences, with approximately 8.4% observed a single time. The sample in question was whole blood, obtained in connection with sensitization to the hapten diphenylcyclopropenone (DPC). These TCRs come from a woman between 40 and 50 years old with alopecia areata. Some clones in this sample may be carry-over from other donors' samples. Both conserved end residues are part of each CDR3. D genes are given only for firm matches. Not every row has a clone size; where given, it reads once, few, many or a size class.

clone size	D gene	V gene	J gene	CDR3 DNA	CDR3 protein
.	.	TRBV6-6	TRBJ2-1	TGTGCCAGCAGCGAGATCTTTGGGAAGCAGTTCTTC	CASSEIFGKQFF
few	.	TRBV29-1	TRBJ1-1	TGCAGCGTTTGGGGGTCCCGGGGAAGTACTGAAGCTTTCTTT	CSVWGSRGSTEAFF
.	.	TRBV27	TRBJ2-3	TGTGCCAGCACCCATAGAGGGGGAGATACGCAGTATTTT	CASTHRGGDTQYF
.	TRBD2	TRBV4-3	TRBJ2-2	TGCGCCAGCAGCCAAGACGGGCTAGCGGGAGCGGTCACCGGGGAGCTGTTTTTT	CASSQDGLAGAVTGELFF
.	TRBD1	TRBV6-1	TRBJ2-3	TGTGTCAGCTTCACCGGACAGGGCCTCACAGATACGCAGTATTTT	CVSFTGQGLTDTQYF
once	TRBD1	TRBV5-4	TRBJ2-3	TGTGCCAGCAGCTCGACAGGGGCCACAGATACGCAGTATTTT	CASSSTGATDTQYF
many	TRBD1	TRBV28	TRBJ2-1	TGTGCCAGCAGTACGATTTCCGGGACAGTCTACAATGAGCAGTTCTTC	CASSTISGTVYNEQFF
.	.	TRBV7-2	TRBJ2-3	TGTGCCAGCAGCTTAGATCACTGGGATACGCAGTATTTT	CASSLDHWDTQYF
.	.	TRBV9	TRBJ1-6	TGTGCCAGCAGCCTCTTGGACAGCAATTCACCCCTCCACTTT	CASSLLDSNSPLHF
.	.	TRBV5-6	TRBJ2-1	TGTGCCAGCAGCTGGCGAGGGGACCGGGTCCACTATGAGCAGTTCTTC	CASSWRGDRVHYEQFF